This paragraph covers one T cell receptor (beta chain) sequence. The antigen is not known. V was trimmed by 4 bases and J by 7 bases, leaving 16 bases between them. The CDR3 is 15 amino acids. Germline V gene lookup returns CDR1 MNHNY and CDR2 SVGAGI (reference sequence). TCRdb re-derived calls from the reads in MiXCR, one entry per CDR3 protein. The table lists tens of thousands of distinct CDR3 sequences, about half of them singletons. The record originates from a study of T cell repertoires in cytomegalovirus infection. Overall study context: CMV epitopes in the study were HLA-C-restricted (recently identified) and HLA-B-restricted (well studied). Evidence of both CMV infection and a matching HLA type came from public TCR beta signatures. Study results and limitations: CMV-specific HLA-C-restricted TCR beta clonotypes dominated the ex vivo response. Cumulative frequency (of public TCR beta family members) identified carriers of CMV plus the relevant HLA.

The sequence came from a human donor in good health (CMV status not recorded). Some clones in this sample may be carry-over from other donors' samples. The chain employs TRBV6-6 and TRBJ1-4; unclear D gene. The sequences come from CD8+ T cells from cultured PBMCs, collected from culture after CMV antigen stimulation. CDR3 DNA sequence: TGTGCCAGCAGTTTCTCGGACTCACAGACTGAAAAACTGTTTTTT. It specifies CASSFSDSQTEKLFF.